Shown below are 18 T cell receptor beta chains from a single sample sequenced in a study of immune evolution from preneoplasia to lung adenocarcinoma. TCRdb's table, derived via immunoSEQ multiplex PCR, lists solely in-frame clones and lacks some. This table has 7,000 or so clones, 77% appearing once. Sequences were obtained from FFPE lung adenocarcinoma in situ tissue. Receptor source: a person aged 55 to 79 with lung adenocarcinoma.

V usage is TRBV7-9 and J usage is TRBJ2-5; D remains ambiguous. Per the germline V gene, CDR1 is SEHNR and CDR2 is FQNEAQ (reference sequence). The CDR3 has 14 residues. The germline V and J ends were trimmed by 8 bases and 5 bases, with 18 bases remaining between them. CDR3 sequence: CASSLLQVMETQYF. As DNA, the CDR3 is TGTGCCAGCTCTCTATTGCAGGTGATGGAGACCCAGTACTTC.

This clone was counted once. V gene TRBV5-4 combines with J gene TRBJ1-2, with 8 bases matching TRBD1. V lost 2 bases, J lost 8 bases, and 5 bases stayed unmatched. Germline values: CDR1 SGHNT, CDR2 YYREEE (reference sequence). The CDR3 has 13 amino acids. This CDR3 is CASSFGQGRGYTF. CDR3 coding DNA: TGTGCCAGCAGCTTCGGACAGGGCAGGGGCTACACCTTC.

V and J are TRBV2 and TRBJ2-7, with D perhaps TRBD2 (6 bases). V gave up 4 bases and J gave up 3 bases, with 13 bases separating them. Germline V lookup: CDR1 SNHLY, CDR2 FYNNEI. The CDR3 contains 14 residues. CDR3 nucleotides: TGTGCCAGCAGTGTTCGGACTACCGACTACGAGCAGTACTTC. Translating it yields CASSVRTTDYEQYF. The variable domain in full, with the rest retrieved from reference TRBV2 and TRBJ2-7, is EPEVTQTPSHQVTQMGQEVILRCVPISNHLYFYWYRQILGQKVEFLVSFYNNEISEKSEIFDDQFSVERPDGSNFTLKIRSTKLEDSAMYFCASSVRTTDYEQYFGPGTRLTVT.

The rearrangement uses TRBV18 and TRBJ1-6; 9 bases are a match to TRBD1. This CDR3 is 17 amino acids long. Germline CDR1 and CDR2: KGHSH and LQKENI. V was pared by 4 bases and J by 7 bases, with 11 bases of the junction left unmatched. For the CDR3, the DNA is TGTGCCAGCTCACGCCCTCAGGGACAGGGTAACAATTCACCCCTCCACTTT. Its translation: CASSRPQGQGNNSPLHF.

The J gene is TRBJ2-3, the V gene TRBV5-4; the D gene is possibly TRBD2 (5 bases). This CDR3 is built from 13 residues. V was trimmed by 3 bases and J by 4 bases, leaving 9 bases between them. Germline loops: CDR1 SGHNT, CDR2 YYREEE (reference sequence). The CDR3 region has the DNA TGTGCCAGCAGCTCAAGCGGACCAGATACGCAGTATTTT. Translation: CASSSSGPDTQYF. Full variable domain (remainder filled in from reference TRBV5-4 and TRBJ2-3): ETGVTQSPTHLIKTRGQQVTLRCSSQSGHNTVSWYQQALGQGPQFIFQYYREEENGRGNFPPRFSGLQFPNYSSELNVNALELDDSALYLCASSSSGPDTQYFGPGTRLTVL.

The CDR3 DNA is TGCGCCAGCAGCCAAAAACCCGAGGGCTTACAGGGATTCCGCAATGAGCAGTTCTTC. Translation: CASSQKPEGLQGFRNEQFF. The chain carries TRBV4-1 and TRBJ2-1, with a weak D call TRBD1 (6 bases). Germline lookup yields CDR1 MGHRA and CDR2 YSYEKL. With 2 bases removed from V and 6 bases from J, the gap between germline ends came to 26 bases. The CDR3 covers 19 residues.

The rearrangement links TRBV25-1 to TRBJ1-1, with D maybe TRBD1 (5 bases). The CDR3 is 16 residues long. V was pared by 6 bases and J by 1 base, with 18 bases between. Germline V lookup: CDR1 MGHDK, CDR2 SYGVNS. CDR3 sequence: CASSPQRGGRNTEAFF. The CDR3 region has the DNA TGTGCCAGCAGCCCCCAGCGGGGGGGACGGAACACTGAAGCTTTCTTT. Full variable domain (missing parts from reference TRBV25-1 and TRBJ1-1): EADIYQTPRYLVIGTGKKITLECSQTMGHDKMYWYQQDPGMELHLIHYSYGVNSTEKGDLSSESTVSRIRTEHFPLTLESARPSHTSQYLCASSPQRGGRNTEAFFGQGTRLTVV.

The rearrangement links TRBV19 to TRBJ1-3, with D uncertain. The CDR3 totals 16 residues. Germline V gene lookup returns CDR1 LNHDA and CDR2 SQIVND (reference sequence). V gave up 11 bases and J gave up 4 bases, with 24 bases separating them. DNA of the CDR3: TGTGCCCGGACCAACGCTGGGAAGGCTGCCGGAAACACCATATATTTT. Protein sequence: CARTNAGKAAGNTIYF.

The V gene is TRBV2, the J gene TRBJ2-6; the D is unclear. V was clipped by 2 bases and J by 0 bases, with 5 bases between them. Germline lookup yields CDR1 SNHLY and CDR2 FYNNEI. The CDR3 length is 15 residues. This CDR3 reads CASSELRSGANVLTF. CDR3 DNA: TGTGCCAGCAGTGAACTGCGCTCTGGGGCCAACGTCCTGACTTTC. The full variable domain, with the rest looked up from reference TRBV2 and TRBJ2-6, is EPEVTQTPSHQVTQMGQEVILRCVPISNHLYFYWYRQILGQKVEFLVSFYNNEISEKSEIFDDQFSVERPDGSNFTLKIRSTKLEDSAMYFCASSELRSGANVLTFGAGSRLTVL.

The chain uses TRBV4-2 and TRBJ2-1; 7 nucleotides match TRBD1. Germline V CDR1 and CDR2: LGHNA, YNFKEQ. This CDR3 comprises 17 residues. J was trimmed by 8 bases and V by 0 bases; bases with no gene match: 13. CDR3 loop: CASSQDRGQVNWDEQFF. For the CDR3, the DNA is TGTGCCAGCAGCCAAGATAGGGGGCAGGTGAACTGGGATGAGCAGTTCTTC.

Only one count was recorded for this clone. The chain is built from TRBV2 and TRBJ2-1, with TRBD1 matching 10 bases. The trim removed 2 bases at V and 7 bases at J, leaving 8 bases unmatched. The CDR3 has 16 amino acids. In germline, CDR1 is SNHLY, CDR2 FYNNEI. Here the CDR3 DNA reads TGTGCCAGCAGTGAAAGTGGGACAGGGGTTTTTAATGAGCAGTTCTTC. It yields the protein CASSESGTGVFNEQFF.

This chain uses TRBV4-1 with TRBJ2-3; tentative D call: TRBD1 (6 bases). Trimming left V 2 bases short and J 5 bases short, with 17 bases between. The CDR3 length is 16 residues. Germline CDR1 MGHRA, CDR2 YSYEKL. CDR3 amino acids: CASSQIFRGQGDTQYF. The CDR3 DNA reads as TGCGCCAGCAGCCAAATATTCAGGGGCCAGGGAGATACGCAGTATTTT.

The rearrangement links TRBV28 to TRBJ1-1, with D possibly being TRBD1 (6 bases). Trimming cost V 4 bases and J 5 bases, with 17 bases left between them. CDR1 and CDR2 from the germline V gene are MDHEN and SYDVKM. This CDR3 spans 15 amino acids. In DNA form, the CDR3 reads TGTGCCAGCAGTTACCGGGGGCAGAGAGGGACTGAAGCTTTCTTT. It specifies CASSYRGQRGTEAFF.

This clone was seen more than once but under ten times. The V call is TRBV7-2, the J call TRBJ1-4; D is unclear. This CDR3 has 14 residues. Germline V CDR1 and CDR2: SGHTA, FQGNSA. The V end was cut by 1 base, the J end by 8 bases, with 11 bases between. The CDR3 nucleotides are TGTGCCAGCAGCTTAGATTCGGGCGGGGAAAAACTGTTTTTT. Encoded protein: CASSLDSGGEKLFF.

The chain is built from TRBV6-6 and TRBJ2-7; 7 nucleotides align to TRBD2. The V gene's germline CDR1 is MNHNY and CDR2 SVGAGI (reference sequence). V shed 4 bases, J shed 4 bases, and the junction held 4 bases outside the gene matches. The CDR3 loop spans 13 amino acids. The CDR3 protein is CASSSTSRYEQYF. The DNA for the CDR3 is TGTGCCAGCAGTTCGACTAGCCGATACGAGCAGTACTTC.

V usage is TRBV4-2 and J usage is TRBJ1-6; D may be TRBD1 (6 bases). Germline V CDR1 and CDR2: LGHNA, YNFKEQ. With 2 bases removed from V and 3 bases from J, the gap between germline ends came to 11 bases. The length of the CDR3 is 16 residues. CDR3 sequence reads: CASSQPGTIYNSPLHF. In DNA, the CDR3 is TGTGCCAGCAGCCAACCCGGGACAATCTATAATTCACCCCTCCACTTT.

This clone came up once. V gene TRBV25-1 combines with J gene TRBJ2-1; the D gene is possibly TRBD2 (6 bases). Trimming removed 0 bases at V and 0 bases at J, with 15 bases between. Germline CDR1 and CDR2: MGHDK and SYGVNS. CDR3 length: 18 amino acids. The CDR3 reads CASSEYPGDRRSYNEQFF. DNA for the CDR3: TGTGCCAGCAGTGAATACCCGGGGGACCGACGCTCCTACAATGAGCAGTTCTTC.

This chain joins TRBV29-1 and TRBJ2-5, with D perhaps TRBD1 (6 bases). The CDR3 has 13 residues. Looked up from germline, CDR1 is SQVTM and CDR2 is ANQGSEA. Trimming took off 7 bases at V and 0 bases at J, with 12 bases between the two ends. The CDR3 DNA sequence: TGCAGCGCCGCCGACAGGTACCAAGAGACCCAGTACTTC. This encodes CSAADRYQETQYF.